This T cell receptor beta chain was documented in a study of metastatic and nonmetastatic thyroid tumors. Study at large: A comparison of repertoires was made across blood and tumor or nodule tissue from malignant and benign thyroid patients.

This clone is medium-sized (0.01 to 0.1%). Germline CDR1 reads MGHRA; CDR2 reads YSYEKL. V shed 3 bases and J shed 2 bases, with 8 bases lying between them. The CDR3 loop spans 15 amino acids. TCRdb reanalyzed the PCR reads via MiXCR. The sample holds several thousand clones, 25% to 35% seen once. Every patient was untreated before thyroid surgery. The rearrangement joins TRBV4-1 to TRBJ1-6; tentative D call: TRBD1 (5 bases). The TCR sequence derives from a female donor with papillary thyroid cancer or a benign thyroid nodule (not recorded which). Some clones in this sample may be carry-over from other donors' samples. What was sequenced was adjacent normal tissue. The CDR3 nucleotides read TGCGCCAGCAGCCAGGGGACCACCTATAATTCACCCCTCCACTTT. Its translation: CASSQGTTYNSPLHF.